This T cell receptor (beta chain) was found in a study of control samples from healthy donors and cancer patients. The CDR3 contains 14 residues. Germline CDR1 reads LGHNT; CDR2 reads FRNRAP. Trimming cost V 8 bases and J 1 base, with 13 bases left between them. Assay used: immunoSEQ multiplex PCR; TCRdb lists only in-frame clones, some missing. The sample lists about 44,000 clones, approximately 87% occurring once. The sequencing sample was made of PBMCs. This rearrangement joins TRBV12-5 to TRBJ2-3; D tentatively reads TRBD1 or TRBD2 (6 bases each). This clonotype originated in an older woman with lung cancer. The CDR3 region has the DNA TGTGCTAGTAGGGGGGCTCTGGGCACAGATACGCAGTATTTT. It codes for CASRGALGTDTQYF.